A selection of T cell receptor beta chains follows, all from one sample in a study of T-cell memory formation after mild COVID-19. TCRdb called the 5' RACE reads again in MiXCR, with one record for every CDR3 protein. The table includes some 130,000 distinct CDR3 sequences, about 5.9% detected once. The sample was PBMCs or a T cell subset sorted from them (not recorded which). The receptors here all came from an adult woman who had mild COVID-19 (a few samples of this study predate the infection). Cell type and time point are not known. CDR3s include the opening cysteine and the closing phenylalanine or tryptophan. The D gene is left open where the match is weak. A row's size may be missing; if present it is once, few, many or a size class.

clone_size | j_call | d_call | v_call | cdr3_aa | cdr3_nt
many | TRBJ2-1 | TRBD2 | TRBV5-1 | CASSLPSGGANEQFF | TGCGCCAGCAGTCTCCCTAGCGGGGGGGCCAATGAGCAGTTCTTC
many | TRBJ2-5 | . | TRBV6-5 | CASSFQIGYQETQYF | TGTGCCAGCAGTTTTCAAATAGGGTATCAAGAGACCCAGTACTTC
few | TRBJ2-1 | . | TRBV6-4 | CASSGDPWQYNEQFF | TGTGCCAGCAGTGGGGACCCTTGGCAGTACAATGAGCAGTTCTTC
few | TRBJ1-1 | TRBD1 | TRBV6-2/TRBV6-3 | CASTGPGQGNTEAFF | TGTGCCAGCACTGGACCGGGACAGGGAAACACTGAAGCTTTCTTT
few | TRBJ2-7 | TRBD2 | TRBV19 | CASSIFTSGRYEQYF | TGTGCCAGTAGTATCTTTACGAGCGGGAGATACGAGCAGTACTTC
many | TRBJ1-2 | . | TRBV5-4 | CASSPDFNYGYTF | TGTGCCAGCAGCCCGGACTTCAACTATGGCTACACCTTC
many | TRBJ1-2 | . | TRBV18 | CASSPDRNGNGYTF | TGTGCCAGCTCGCCCGACAGGAATGGGAATGGCTACACCTTC
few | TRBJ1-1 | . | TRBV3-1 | CASSQVHDGTEAFF | TGTGCCAGCAGCCAAGTGCACGACGGCACTGAAGCTTTCTTT
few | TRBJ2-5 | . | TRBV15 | CATSRDRGWQETQYF | TGTGCCACCAGCAGAGATCGCGGCTGGCAAGAGACCCAGTACTTC
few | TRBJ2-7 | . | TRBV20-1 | CSAREGQGRYEQYF | TGCAGTGCTAGAGAGGGGCAGGGCAGGTACGAGCAGTACTTC
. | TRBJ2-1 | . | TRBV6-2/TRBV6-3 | CASSPDWIGENEQFF | TGTGCCAGCAGTCCCGACTGGATAGGGGAGAATGAGCAGTTCTTC